The clone carrying this T cell receptor (beta chain) was seen a few times. Antigen: not known. The entry originates in a study of graft-versus-host responses after intestinal transplantation. Turning to the study itself: All recipients were transplanted with multivisceral, liver-intestinal, or isolated intestinal grafts. For around three years after anti-thymocyte globulin induction, all recipients took tacrolimus and steroids.

The method was immunoSEQ multiplex PCR; TCRdb's version includes in-frame clones alone and lacks a portion of them. The sample shows 13,000 to 15,000 clones, roughly 81% of them seen only once. Lymphocytes (intraepithelial and lamina propria) were released by processing the graft tissue. Study-wide findings and caveats: Present in recipient marrow, GvH clones included some that appeared first in ileum or blood.

This CDR3 spans 14 amino acids. V shed 6 bases, J shed 6 bases, and the junction held 10 bases outside the gene matches. CDR1 is SNHLY and CDR2 is FYNNEI in the germline V gene. The source was ileum tissue, collected 16 days after intestinal transplant. This sequence originates from a human patient who received an intestinal transplant, so some T cells may come from the graft donor. The chain is built from TRBV2 and TRBJ1-2; TRBD1 matches 7 bases. In DNA form, the CDR3 reads TGTGCCAGCAGGCCGGAAGACAGGGCGGATGGCTACACCTTC. This codes for CASRPEDRADGYTF.